Listed below are T cell receptor beta chains from one sample, sequenced in a study of cytomegalovirus exposure and HLA in healthy donors. TCRdb's copy holds only in-frame clones and misses some; the assay was immunoSEQ multiplex PCR. Here the sample spans 150,000 to 200,000 clones, less than 90% being singletons. The specimen was PBMCs. These receptors were obtained from a man aged 30-40 years in good health and CMV-seropositive. Both conserved end residues are part of each CDR3.

j_call: TRBJ1-1
v_call: TRBV6-5
cdr3_aa: CASSYGSLNTEAFF

j_call: TRBJ2-7
v_call: TRBV5-8
cdr3_aa: CASSFLGRYEQYF

j_call: TRBJ1-1
v_call: TRBV28
cdr3_aa: CASRLQDTEAFF

j_call: TRBJ2-7
v_call: TRBV7-9
cdr3_aa: CASSSSGNYEQYF

j_call: TRBJ1-5
v_call: TRBV7-8
cdr3_aa: CASSSGTISNQPQHF

j_call: TRBJ2-5
v_call: TRBV5-8
cdr3_aa: CASSLGGGPIRTQYF

j_call: TRBJ1-3
v_call: TRBV6-6
cdr3_aa: CASSNDRGGNTIYF

j_call: TRBJ2-7
v_call: TRBV9
cdr3_aa: CASSPRMEGYEQYF

j_call: TRBJ2-7
v_call: TRBV18
cdr3_aa: CASSPRGAGVTYEQYF

j_call: TRBJ2-5
v_call: TRBV28
cdr3_aa: CASCRVGETQYF

j_call: TRBJ1-4
v_call: TRBV5-4
cdr3_aa: CASSLAAGADEKLFF

j_call: TRBJ2-2
v_call: TRBV7-7
cdr3_aa: CASRAAPRGTGELFF

j_call: TRBJ2-3
v_call: TRBV18
cdr3_aa: CASSPPSAGGSDTQYF

j_call: TRBJ2-5
v_call: TRBV2
cdr3_aa: CASSVTSGDQETQYF

j_call: TRBJ1-6
v_call: TRBV10-3
cdr3_aa: CAIQDRNNSPLHF

j_call: TRBJ2-7
v_call: TRBV30
cdr3_aa: CAWSVGPKNYEQYF

j_call: TRBJ1-2
v_call: TRBV28
cdr3_aa: CASSPGPLGGGYTF

j_call: TRBJ2-7
v_call: TRBV28
cdr3_aa: CASSLRMGDNTYEQYF

j_call: TRBJ2-7
v_call: TRBV28
cdr3_aa: CASSLGSQRTYEQYF

j_call: TRBJ2-2
v_call: TRBV7-9
cdr3_aa: CASSLNQGDTGELFF

j_call: TRBJ1-2
v_call: TRBV6-5
cdr3_aa: CASSYGEIGGYTF

j_call: TRBJ1-1
v_call: TRBV7-8
cdr3_aa: CASSPMGGNTEAFF

j_call: TRBJ2-3
v_call: TRBV19
cdr3_aa: CASSMGQVRTDTQYF

j_call: TRBJ2-5
v_call: TRBV11-2
cdr3_aa: CASSLGTGYQETQYF

j_call: TRBJ1-2
v_call: TRBV29-1
cdr3_aa: CSVEPQERLNYGYTF

j_call: TRBJ1-2
v_call: TRBV5-1
cdr3_aa: CASSPIEGYGYTF

j_call: TRBJ1-2
v_call: TRBV29-1
cdr3_aa: CSVAARGKIDYGYTF

j_call: TRBJ2-5
v_call: TRBV20-1
cdr3_aa: CSARRETQYF

j_call: TRBJ2-7
v_call: TRBV4-1
cdr3_aa: CASSQDSSGSKEQYF

j_call: TRBJ1-2
v_call: TRBV28
cdr3_aa: CASSLSPLGQAIRLYYGYTF

j_call: TRBJ2-3
v_call: TRBV4-1
cdr3_aa: CASRRGDTQYF

j_call: TRBJ1-1
v_call: TRBV19
cdr3_aa: CASRGRDRENTEAFF

j_call: TRBJ2-7
v_call: TRBV11-2
cdr3_aa: CASSRGLAGGGGYEQYF

j_call: TRBJ1-4
v_call: TRBV5-1
cdr3_aa: CASSSKTGAGANEKLFF

j_call: TRBJ2-5
v_call: TRBV9
cdr3_aa: CASSVEGGLAGVETQYF

j_call: TRBJ2-7
v_call: TRBV5-4
cdr3_aa: CASSSTGVGEQYF

j_call: TRBJ2-3
v_call: TRBV9
cdr3_aa: CASSVGTSGLHTDTQYF

j_call: TRBJ1-2
v_call: TRBV2
cdr3_aa: CASSEAGVYGYTF

j_call: TRBJ2-7
v_call: TRBV6-1
cdr3_aa: CASSADPDRVYSYEQYF

j_call: TRBJ2-7
v_call: TRBV5-1
cdr3_aa: CASSLGPGQGGHEQYF

j_call: TRBJ2-7
v_call: TRBV6-5
cdr3_aa: CASSLGTGGTYEQYF

j_call: TRBJ1-1
v_call: TRBV29-1
cdr3_aa: CSVKDDSNTEAFF

j_call: TRBJ1-3
v_call: TRBV7-2
cdr3_aa: CASSLSKGGNTIYF

j_call: TRBJ2-2
v_call: TRBV29-1
cdr3_aa: CSPRRPSAGELFF

j_call: TRBJ2-1
v_call: TRBV7-9
cdr3_aa: CASSLGQGSYNEQFF

j_call: TRBJ1-1
v_call: TRBV5-6
cdr3_aa: CASSILGDMNTEAFF

j_call: TRBJ1-5
v_call: TRBV19
cdr3_aa: CASSEQGARYQPQHF

j_call: TRBJ2-5
v_call: TRBV10-3
cdr3_aa: CAISDPYLRGGKETQYF

j_call: TRBJ1-2
v_call: TRBV14
cdr3_aa: CASSQAQKGAYYGYTF

j_call: TRBJ2-6
v_call: TRBV5-4
cdr3_aa: CASSLDQGPANVLTF

j_call: TRBJ2-3
v_call: TRBV9
cdr3_aa: CASSPSSRRATDTQYF

j_call: TRBJ1-2
v_call: TRBV30
cdr3_aa: CAWSAKTEASYGYTF

j_call: TRBJ1-2
v_call: TRBV18
cdr3_aa: CASSTGEEYGYTF

j_call: TRBJ2-3
v_call: TRBV27
cdr3_aa: CASSAGPSTDTQYF

j_call: TRBJ2-2
v_call: TRBV15
cdr3_aa: CATSRGGGAGGTGELFF

j_call: TRBJ2-7
v_call: TRBV23-1
cdr3_aa: CASSRGYEQYF

j_call: TRBJ2-1
v_call: TRBV9
cdr3_aa: CASSVAGSGASYNEQFF

j_call: TRBJ1-1
v_call: TRBV15
cdr3_aa: CATSRDGHITEAFF

j_call: TRBJ2-7
v_call: TRBV2
cdr3_aa: CASSEGGGPTYEQYF

j_call: TRBJ1-4
v_call: TRBV7-9
cdr3_aa: CASSSPTTNEKLFF